The sequence of this TCR beta chain was determined in a study of brain T cells in children with intractable seizures. Whole-study findings and limits: Only CDR3 sequence similarity suggested viral specificity, without known HCMV serostatus. Absence of clones before surgery may stem from lower sequencing depth.

The V and J ends lost 5 bases and 0 bases respectively, with 10 bases between them. The CDR3 is made up of 14 amino acids. CDR1 and CDR2 from the germline V gene are ENHRY and SYGVKD. Time point described: blood from clinic visit 5 months post-surgery; TSC patient then seizure free. Sequencing was limited to surgery cases with top T cell transcript signatures in brain tissue. Pre-surgery treatment included at least one anti-epileptic drug. Measured with immunoSEQ multiplex PCR; TCRdb has only the in-frame clones, and not every one. The table records 340,000 or so clones, nearly 95% of them present only once. On this clone: The antigen remains unidentified.

This receptor was taken from a boy less than two years old with tuberous sclerosis and intractable seizures. The V call is TRBV10-3, the J call TRBJ1-1, with D tentatively TRBD1 (5 bases). Source: peripheral blood, taken approximately 5 months after surgery. The CDR3 loop is CAISQGPMNTEAFF. In nucleotides, the CDR3 is TGTGCCATCAGTCAGGGACCCATGAACACTGAAGCTTTCTTT.